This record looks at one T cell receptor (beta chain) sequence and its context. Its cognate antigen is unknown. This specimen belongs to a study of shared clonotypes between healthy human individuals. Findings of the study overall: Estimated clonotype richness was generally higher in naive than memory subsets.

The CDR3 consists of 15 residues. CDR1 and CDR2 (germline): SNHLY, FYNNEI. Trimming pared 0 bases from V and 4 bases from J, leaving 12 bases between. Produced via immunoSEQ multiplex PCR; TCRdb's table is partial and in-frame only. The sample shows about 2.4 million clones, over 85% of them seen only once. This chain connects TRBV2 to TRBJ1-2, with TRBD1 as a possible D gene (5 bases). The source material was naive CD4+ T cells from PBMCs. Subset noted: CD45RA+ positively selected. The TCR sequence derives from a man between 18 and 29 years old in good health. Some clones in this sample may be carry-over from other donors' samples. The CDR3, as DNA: TGTGCCAGCAGTGAAGCGACCGCAGGGTCCTATGGCTACACCTTC. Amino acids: CASSEATAGSYGYTF.